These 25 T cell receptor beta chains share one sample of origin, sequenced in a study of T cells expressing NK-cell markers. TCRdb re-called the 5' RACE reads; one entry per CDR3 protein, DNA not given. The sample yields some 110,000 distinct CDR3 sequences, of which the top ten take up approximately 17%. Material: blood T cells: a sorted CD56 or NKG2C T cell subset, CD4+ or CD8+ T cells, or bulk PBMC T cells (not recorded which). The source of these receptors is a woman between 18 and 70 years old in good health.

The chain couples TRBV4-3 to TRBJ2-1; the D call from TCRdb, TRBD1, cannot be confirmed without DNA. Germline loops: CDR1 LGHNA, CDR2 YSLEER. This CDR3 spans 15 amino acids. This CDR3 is CASSQAGTATNEQFF.

This CDR3 reads CATSDSFAGGAKETQYF. This chain links TRBV24-1 with TRBJ2-5; with no DNA, the TCRdb D assignment of TRBD1 cannot be verified. Germline assignment: CDR1 KGHDR and CDR2 SFDVKD. This CDR3 has 17 amino acids.

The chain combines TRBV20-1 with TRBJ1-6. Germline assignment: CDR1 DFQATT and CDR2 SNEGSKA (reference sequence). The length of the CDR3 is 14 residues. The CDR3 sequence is CSARPSSYNSPLHF.

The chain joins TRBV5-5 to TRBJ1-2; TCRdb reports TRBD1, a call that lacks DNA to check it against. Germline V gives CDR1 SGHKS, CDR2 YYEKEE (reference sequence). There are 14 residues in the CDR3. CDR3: CASSWVGDTVSYTF.

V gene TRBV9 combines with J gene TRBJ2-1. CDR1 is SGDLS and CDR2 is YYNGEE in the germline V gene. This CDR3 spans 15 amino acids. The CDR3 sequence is CASSESLGTYNEQFF.

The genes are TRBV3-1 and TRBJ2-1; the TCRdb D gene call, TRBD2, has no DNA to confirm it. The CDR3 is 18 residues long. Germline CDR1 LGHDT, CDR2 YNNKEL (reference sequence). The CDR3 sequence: CASSQWGTSGGPYNEQFF.

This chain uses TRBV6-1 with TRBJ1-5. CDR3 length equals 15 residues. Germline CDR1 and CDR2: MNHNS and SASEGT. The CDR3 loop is CASSADWTGTQPQHF.

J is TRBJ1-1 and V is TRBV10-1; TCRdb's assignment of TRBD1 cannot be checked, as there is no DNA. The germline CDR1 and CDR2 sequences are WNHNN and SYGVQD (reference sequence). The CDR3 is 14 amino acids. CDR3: CASRDRTGSGEAFF.

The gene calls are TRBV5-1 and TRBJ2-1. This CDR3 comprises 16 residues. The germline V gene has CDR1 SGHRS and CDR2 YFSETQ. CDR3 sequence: CASSLAMGSSYNEQFF.

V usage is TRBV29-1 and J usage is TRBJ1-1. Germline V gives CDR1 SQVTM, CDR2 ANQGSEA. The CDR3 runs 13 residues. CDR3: CSGSWRGDTEAFF. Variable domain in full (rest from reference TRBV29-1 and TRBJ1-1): SAVISQKPSRDICQRGTSLTIQCQVDSQVTMMFWYRQQPGQSLTLIATANQGSEATYESGFVIDKFPISRPNLTFSTLTVSNMSPEDSSIYLCSGSWRGDTEAFFGQGTRLTVV.

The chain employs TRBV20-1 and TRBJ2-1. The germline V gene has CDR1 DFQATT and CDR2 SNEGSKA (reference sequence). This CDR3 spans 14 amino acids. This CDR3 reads CSARDASIGNEQFF.

The CDR3 loop reads CSAFELDSNYGYTF. V and J are TRBV20-1 and TRBJ1-2. The CDR3 runs 14 residues. The V gene's germline CDR1 is DFQATT and CDR2 SNEGSKA (reference sequence).

The CDR3 sequence: CASSDSKRGAIQNMETQYF. The chain recombines TRBV6-4 with TRBJ2-5; there is no DNA to check the TCRdb D call of TRBD2. This CDR3 comprises 19 residues. Germline V CDR1 and CDR2: MRHNA, SNTAGT.

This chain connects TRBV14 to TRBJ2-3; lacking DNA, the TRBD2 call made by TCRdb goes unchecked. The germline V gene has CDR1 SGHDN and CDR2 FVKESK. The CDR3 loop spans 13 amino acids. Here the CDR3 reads CASSQLEADTQYF.

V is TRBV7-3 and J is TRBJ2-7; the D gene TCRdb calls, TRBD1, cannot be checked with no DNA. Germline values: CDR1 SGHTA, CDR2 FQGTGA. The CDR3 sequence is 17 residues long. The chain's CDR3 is CASRFREEFPFLYEQYF.

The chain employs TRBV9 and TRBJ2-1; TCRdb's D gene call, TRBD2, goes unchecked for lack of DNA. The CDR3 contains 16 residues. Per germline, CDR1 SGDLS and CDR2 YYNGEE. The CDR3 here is CASSVEVRLGYNEQFF. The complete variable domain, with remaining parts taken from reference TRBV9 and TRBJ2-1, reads DSGVTQTPKHLITATGQRVTLRCSPRSGDLSVYWYQQSLDQGLQFLIQYYNGEERAKGNILERFSAQQFPDLHSELNLSSLELGDSALYFCASSVEVRLGYNEQFFGPGTRLTVL.

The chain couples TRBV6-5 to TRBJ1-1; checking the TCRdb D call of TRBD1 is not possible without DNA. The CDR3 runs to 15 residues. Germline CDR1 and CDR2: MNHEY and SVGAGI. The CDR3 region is CASSSPLTGHTEAFF.

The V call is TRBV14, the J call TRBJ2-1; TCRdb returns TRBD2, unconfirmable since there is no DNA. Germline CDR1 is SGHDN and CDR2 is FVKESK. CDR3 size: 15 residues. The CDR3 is CASSKEGWGYNEQFF.

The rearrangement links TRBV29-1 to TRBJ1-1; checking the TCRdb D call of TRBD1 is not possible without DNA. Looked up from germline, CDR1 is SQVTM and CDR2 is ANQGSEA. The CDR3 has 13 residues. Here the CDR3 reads CSVDTGLNTEAFF.

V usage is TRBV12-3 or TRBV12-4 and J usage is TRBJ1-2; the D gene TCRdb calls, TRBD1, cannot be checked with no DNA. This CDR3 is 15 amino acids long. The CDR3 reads CASSRRDREWFGYTF.

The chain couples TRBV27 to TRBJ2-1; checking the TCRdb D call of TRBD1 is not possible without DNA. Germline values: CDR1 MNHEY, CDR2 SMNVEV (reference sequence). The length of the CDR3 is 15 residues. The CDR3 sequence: CASSRPGQRDNEQFF.

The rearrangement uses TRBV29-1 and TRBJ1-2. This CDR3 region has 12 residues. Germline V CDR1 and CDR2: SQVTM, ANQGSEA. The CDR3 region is CSVDDNNYGYTF.

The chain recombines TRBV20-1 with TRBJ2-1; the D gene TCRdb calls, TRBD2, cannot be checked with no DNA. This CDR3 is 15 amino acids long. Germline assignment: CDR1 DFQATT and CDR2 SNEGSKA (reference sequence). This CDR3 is CSGDGEPRAYNEQFF.

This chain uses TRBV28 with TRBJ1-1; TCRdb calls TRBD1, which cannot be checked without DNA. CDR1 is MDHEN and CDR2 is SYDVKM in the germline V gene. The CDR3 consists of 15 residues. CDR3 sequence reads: CASSIDRGVGTEAFF.

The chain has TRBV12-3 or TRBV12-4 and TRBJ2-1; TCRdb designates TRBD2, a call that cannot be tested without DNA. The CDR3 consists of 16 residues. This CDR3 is CASRFRTSGGYNEQFF.